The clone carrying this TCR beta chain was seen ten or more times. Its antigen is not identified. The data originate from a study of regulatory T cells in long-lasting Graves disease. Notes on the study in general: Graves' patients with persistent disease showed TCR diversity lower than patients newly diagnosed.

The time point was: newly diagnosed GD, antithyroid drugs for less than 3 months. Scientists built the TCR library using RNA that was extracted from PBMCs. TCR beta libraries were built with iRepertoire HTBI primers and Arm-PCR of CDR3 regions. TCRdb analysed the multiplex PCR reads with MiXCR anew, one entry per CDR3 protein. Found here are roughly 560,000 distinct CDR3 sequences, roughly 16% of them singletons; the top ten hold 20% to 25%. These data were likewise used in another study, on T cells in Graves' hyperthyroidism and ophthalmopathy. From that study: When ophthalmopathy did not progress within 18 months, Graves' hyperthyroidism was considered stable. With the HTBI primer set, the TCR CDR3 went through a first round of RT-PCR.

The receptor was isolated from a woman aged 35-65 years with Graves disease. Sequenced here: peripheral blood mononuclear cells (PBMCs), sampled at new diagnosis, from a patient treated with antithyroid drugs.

The CDR3 is CASRSAGWNIQYF. In nucleotides, the CDR3 is TGTGCCAGCAGATCTGCCGGGTGGAACATTCAGTACTTC. V usage is TRBV2 and J usage is TRBJ2-4; D is ambiguous. CDR3 size: 13 residues. V lost 6 bases and J lost 7, with 13 bases in between. Germline lookup yields CDR1 SNHLY and CDR2 FYNNEI.